This T cell receptor (beta chain) came from a study of a mutant IDH1 vaccine in newly diagnosed glioma. Across the whole study: The start of vaccination came 4-6 weeks after radiotherapy alone, or with temozolomide cycles. Those enrolled had earlier been treated with radiotherapy, temozolomide, or both, mostly both.

This sample's time point: week 35, safety follow-up. Every vaccine dose comprised 300 ug of mutant IDH1 20-mer peptide plus topical imiquimod. Produced via immunoSEQ multiplex PCR; TCRdb's table is partial and in-frame only. The table shows fewer than 90,000 clones, with almost 85% occurring only once. For this clone: Its target is unknown.

The ends were cut back, 1 base at V and 2 bases at J, with 12 bases in the middle. The CDR3 runs 16 residues. Germline V CDR1 and CDR2: LGHNA, YNFKEQ. Sample: PBMCs, taken from a glioma patient whose treatment included an IDH1 peptide vaccine. The rearrangement links TRBV4-2 to TRBJ2-1; D remains unclear. The origin of this receptor is a man aged 18 to 30 with glioma. The CDR3 region has the DNA TGTGCCAGCAGCCAAGGGTTCGGCCCGGCCTACAATGAGCAGTTCTTC. Translated: CASSQGFGPAYNEQFF.